These 21 T cell receptor beta chains originate from one sample sequenced in a study of shared clonotypes between healthy human individuals. Using immunoSEQ multiplex PCR, the repertoire was profiled, and TCRdb retains in-frame clones only, with some absent. The sample shows a few million clones, 90% to 97% of them seen only once. Input material: naive CD4+ T cells sorted from blood. The subset: CD45RA+ positively selected. These receptors were collected from a man aged 18 to 30 in good health.

This chain connects TRBV7-2 to TRBJ2-1, with 14 positions matching TRBD2. The junction had 10 bases not matched to a gene; V was cut back by 4 bases and J by 14 bases. The CDR3 contains 15 residues. Germline assignment: CDR1 SGHTA and CDR2 FQGNSA. CDR3 in DNA: TGTGCCAGCAGCTCCGGACTAGCGGGAGGCCGAGGAAAGTTCTTC. Its translation is CASSSGLAGGRGKFF.

V is TRBV4-3 and J is TRBJ1-5, with TRBD1 as a possible D gene (6 bases). Germline CDR1 and CDR2: LGHNA and YSLEER. This CDR3 is built from 15 residues. V gave up 3 bases and J gave up 7 bases, with 16 bases separating them. The CDR3 protein is CASSHRVGAEQPQHF. In DNA form, the CDR3 reads TGCGCCAGCAGCCACCGCGTGGGGGCGGAACAGCCCCAGCATTTT.

This clone was picked up one time. The chain employs TRBV29-1 and TRBJ2-5, with TRBD2 matching over 12 bases. The ends lost 1 base at V and 5 bases at J; junction bases unmatched: 8. The CDR3 loop spans 16 amino acids. Per germline, CDR1 SQVTM and CDR2 ANQGSEA. As DNA, the CDR3 is TGCAGCGTTGAAGGGACTAGCGGGGAGCCGGGTGAGACCCAGTACTTC. Translation gives CSVEGTSGEPGETQYF. Filled out from reference TRBV29-1 and TRBJ2-5, the complete variable domain reads SAVISQKPSRDICQRGTSLTIQCQVDSQVTMMFWYRQQPGQSLTLIATANQGSEATYESGFVIDKFPISRPNLTFSTLTVSNMSPEDSSIYLCSVEGTSGEPGETQYFGPGTRLLVL.

Of note for this clone: Within the sample, other DNA sequences also encode this same CDR3. The CDR3, as DNA: TGTGCCAGCAGCTTAGCAGGGGGAAACACCATATATTTT. It specifies CASSLAGGNTIYF. V gene TRBV7-2 combines with J gene TRBJ1-3; D call uncertain. The V end lost 0 bases, the J end lost 4 bases, and 4 bases lay between the germline ends. The germline V gene has CDR1 SGHTA and CDR2 FQGNSA. The CDR3 has 13 amino acids. The full variable domain, with the rest looked up from reference TRBV7-2 and TRBJ1-3, is GAGVSQSPSNKVTEKGKDVELRCDPISGHTALYWYRQSLGQGLEFLIYFQGNSAPDKSGLPSDRFSAERTGGSVSTLTIQRTQQEDSAVYLCASSLAGGNTIYFGEGSWLTVV.

This chain joins TRBV5-8 and TRBJ1-5; TRBD1 is a possible D gene (5 bases). CDR3 size: 13 residues. Germline V gene lookup returns CDR1 SGHTS and CDR2 YDEGEE. Trimming cost V 6 bases and J 5 bases, with 12 bases left between them. CDR3 nucleotides: TGTGCCAGCACCCTAGGGGAATATCAGCCCCAGCATTTT. It yields the protein CASTLGEYQPQHF. Together with reference TRBV5-8 and TRBJ1-5, the CDR3 gives the full variable domain: EAGVTQSPTHLIKTRGQQATLRCSPISGHTSVYWYQQALGLGLQFLLWYDEGEERNRGNFPPRFSGRQFPNYSSELNVNALELEDSALYLCASTLGEYQPQHFGDGTRLSIL.

The gene calls are TRBV5-1 and TRBJ1-6; perhaps TRBD1 as D (5 bases). This CDR3 spans 15 amino acids. The germline V gene has CDR1 SGHRS and CDR2 YFSETQ. V shed 0 bases and J shed 7 bases, with 11 bases lying between them. CDR3: CASSLVRGGNSPLHF. In DNA, the CDR3 is TGCGCCAGCAGCTTGGTGAGGGGTGGGAATTCACCCCTCCACTTT.

V usage is TRBV11-2 and J usage is TRBJ1-4; 7 nucleotides line up with TRBD1. The CDR3 covers 16 residues. In germline, CDR1 is SGHAT, CDR2 FQNNGV. Trimming removed 5 bases from V and 1 base from J; junction bases left unmatched: 7. The CDR3 sequence is CASSNKGAGTNEKLFF. Here the CDR3 DNA reads TGTGCCAGCAGCAACAAGGGGGCTGGAACTAATGAAAAACTGTTTTTT.

The rearrangement joins TRBV7-3 to TRBJ2-1, with D tentatively TRBD2 (6 bases). The CDR3 runs to 13 residues. The V gene's germline CDR1 is SGHTA and CDR2 FQGTGA. The ends were cut back, 5 bases at V and 5 bases at J, with 10 bases in the middle. Written as DNA, the CDR3 is TGTGCCAGCAGCCAGACTAGAAACAATGAGCAGTTCTTC. Its translation: CASSQTRNNEQFF.

The J gene is TRBJ2-2, the V gene TRBV9, with D possibly being TRBD1 or TRBD2 (5 bases each). CDR1 and CDR2 (germline): SGDLS, YYNGEE. The CDR3 runs to 16 residues. V lost 3 bases and J lost 4, with 16 bases in between. CDR3 bases: TGTGCCAGCAGCGCTTCGACGGGGACGTTCACCGGGGAGCTGTTTTTT. This encodes CASSASTGTFTGELFF. Based on the CDR3 plus reference TRBV9 and TRBJ2-2, the full variable domain is DSGVTQTPKHLITATGQRVTLRCSPRSGDLSVYWYQQSLDQGLQFLIQYYNGEERAKGNILERFSAQQFPDLHSELNLSSLELGDSALYFCASSASTGTFTGELFFGEGSRLTVL.

This chain links TRBV2 with TRBJ1-2; possibly TRBD1 for D (5 bases). Germline V gene sequence: CDR1 SNHLY, CDR2 FYNNEI. There are 12 residues in the CDR3. Trimming removed 4 bases from V and 6 bases from J, with 9 bases in between. This CDR3 reads CASSGRDNGYTF. CDR3 sequence (DNA): TGTGCCAGCAGTGGCAGGGATAATGGCTACACCTTC. Full variable domain (outside the CDR3, taken from reference TRBV2 and TRBJ1-2): EPEVTQTPSHQVTQMGQEVILRCVPISNHLYFYWYRQILGQKVEFLVSFYNNEISEKSEIFDDQFSVERPDGSNFTLKIRSTKLEDSAMYFCASSGRDNGYTFGSGTRLTVV.

The chain links TRBV7-3 to TRBJ2-7; TRBD2 aligns across 10 bases. With 5 bases clipped from V and 2 bases from J, the junction kept 6 bases outside the gene matches. The CDR3 has 15 residues. Germline-derived CDR1 and CDR2 are SGHTA and FQGTGA. The CDR3 nucleotides are TGTGCCAGCAGCGCCAAAGCGGGGGGGCCCTACGAGCAGTACTTC. This gives the protein CASSAKAGGPYEQYF.

The chain carries TRBV11-2 and TRBJ2-1; 7 positions match TRBD1. With 8 bases clipped from V and 4 bases from J, the junction kept 5 bases outside the gene matches. Per the germline V gene, CDR1 is SGHAT and CDR2 is FQNNGV. This CDR3 comprises 13 residues. The CDR3 DNA sequence: TGTGCCAGCCTGGGACAGACTTACAATGAGCAGTTCTTC. Its translation: CASLGQTYNEQFF. The full variable domain, its missing parts supplied by reference TRBV11-2 and TRBJ2-1, is EAGVAQSPRYKIIEKRQSVAFWCNPISGHATLYWYQQILGQGPKLLIQFQNNGVVDDSQLPKDRFSAERLKGVDSTLKIQPAKLEDSAVYLCASLGQTYNEQFFGPGTRLTVL.

This chain joins TRBV7-8 and TRBJ2-7, with 13 bases matching TRBD2. The J segment lost 3 bases and the V segment lost 3 bases, leaving 5 bases of the junction unmatched. The CDR3 is 16 amino acids. Germline V gene data show CDR1 as SGHVS and CDR2 as FQNEAQ. CDR3 residues: CASSLEGLAGDYEQYF. For the CDR3, the DNA is TGTGCCAGCAGCTTGGAAGGACTAGCGGGAGACTACGAGCAGTACTTC.

To note about this clone: The same CDR3 can be traced to other DNA sequences in this sample. This chain connects TRBV30 to TRBJ1-6; 8 bases are shared with TRBD1. The CDR3 covers 14 residues. The J segment lost 10 bases and the V segment lost 1 base, leaving 6 bases of the junction unmatched. CDR1 and CDR2 from the germline V gene are GTSNPN and SVGIG (reference sequence). As DNA, the CDR3 is TGTGCCTGGAGTGAAGGACAGGGCCGATCACCCCTCCACTTT. As protein: CAWSEGQGRSPLHF.

As regards this clone: Other DNA sequences within the sample encode an identical CDR3. V gene TRBV2 combines with J gene TRBJ2-5; D uncertain. CDR1 is SNHLY and CDR2 is FYNNEI in the germline V gene. V was pared by 4 bases and J by 3 bases, with 6 bases between. The CDR3 extends over 12 amino acids. CDR3 sequence reads: CASSVVEETQYF. The CDR3 DNA reads as TGTGCCAGCAGTGTTGTGGAAGAGACCCAGTACTTC.

The CDR3: CASSRNSGGAYEQYF. The CDR3, as DNA: TGTGCCAGTAGTCGAAATAGCGGGGGGGCCTACGAGCAGTACTTC. V is TRBV19 and J is TRBJ2-7; 11 bases align to TRBD2. CDR3 length: 15 residues. Germline loops: CDR1 LNHDA, CDR2 SQIVND (reference sequence). The trim removed 5 bases at V and 2 bases at J, leaving 5 bases unmatched.

The chain carries TRBV9 and TRBJ1-4; D is possibly TRBD1 (5 bases). Germline V gene sequence: CDR1 SGDLS, CDR2 YYNGEE. The V end was cut by 3 bases, the J end by 7 bases, with 13 bases between. The CDR3 length is 14 residues. The CDR3 DNA is TGTGCCAGCAGCGCCGGGACTCTCCCTGAAAAACTGTTTTTT. Protein sequence: CASSAGTLPEKLFF. The variable domain in full, completed from reference TRBV9 and TRBJ1-4, reads DSGVTQTPKHLITATGQRVTLRCSPRSGDLSVYWYQQSLDQGLQFLIQYYNGEERAKGNILERFSAQQFPDLHSELNLSSLELGDSALYFCASSAGTLPEKLFFGSGTQLSVL.

The rearrangement joins TRBV9 to TRBJ2-1; D is ambiguous. Looked up from germline, CDR1 is SGDLS and CDR2 is YYNGEE. This CDR3 has 15 residues. V lost 0 bases and J lost 4, with 11 bases in between. The CDR3 region has the DNA TGTGCCAGCAGCGTAGAGGAAGGACCTTACAATGAGCAGTTCTTC. Translation: CASSVEEGPYNEQFF.

The genes are TRBV6-1 and TRBJ2-5, with a tentative D call TRBD2 (6 bases). In germline, CDR1 is MNHNS, CDR2 SASEGT. The germline V and J ends were trimmed by 3 bases and 1 base, with 9 bases remaining between them. The length of the CDR3 is 14 residues. CDR3 amino acids: CASSDGGVQETQYF. The CDR3 region has the DNA TGTGCCAGCAGTGACGGCGGGGTCCAAGAGACCCAGTACTTC.

V and J are TRBV5-6 and TRBJ2-7; 9 bases agree with TRBD1. This CDR3 has 15 amino acids. Germline trimming cut 5 bases from V and 6 bases from J; bases unmatched to any gene: 12. The germline CDR1 and CDR2 sequences are SGHDT and YYEEEE. The CDR3 region has the DNA TGTGCCAGCAGAGAGTCCGGGACAGGGTCCCCCGAGCAGTACTTC. This sequence encodes CASRESGTGSPEQYF.

V is TRBV6-5 and J is TRBJ1-2; D may be TRBD1 (5 bases). The V and J ends lost 6 bases and 11 bases respectively, with 16 bases between them. Germline V lookup: CDR1 MNHEY, CDR2 SVGAGI. The CDR3 covers 12 residues. The CDR3 nucleotides read TGTGCCAGCAGCCCGGGGGGGGGTCGATACACCTTC. This codes for CASSPGGGRYTF.